Here is one T cell receptor beta chain with its context. This clonotype turned up a few times. Its antigen target is currently unknown. No base quality information exists; no much larger clone differs at one position. To prepare the library, PCR was applied. DNA from cultured CD4+ T cells was subjected to TCR sequencing with the Oncomine TCR Beta short-read assay at the Johns Hopkins FTIC core. Genomic DNA was extracted from the cultured CD4+ T cells with the QIAamp micro DNA kit. The Oncomine TCR Beta libraries from cultured CD4+ T cells were pooled using unique dual indexes and then sequenced on an Illumina iSeq 100. As for how the authors treated the data: Non-productive sequences were removed, and CDR3s not starting with C, not ending with F or W, or shorter than 7 amino acids were discarded. Antigen-specific clonotypes were identified using the MANAFEST web application through comparison of peptide-stimulated wells with reference and other culture wells. Positive clones required FDR below 0.05, an odds ratio above 5, and productive frequency above 0.1% in at least two of three replicate wells. Clonotypes that were significantly expanded in both SARS-CoV-2 spike wells and at least one common cold coronavirus spike condition were defined as cross-reactive. Using R version 3.6.1, CDR3 homology was evaluated through Levenshtein distances (stringdist) along with unrooted phylogenetic trees (ape). In-frame beta chains were kept once TCRdb had trimmed the public reads at Q25 with fastp and called clones with MiXCR. Each CDR3 protein appears once, grouped with its most common genes and DNA. TCRdb, not the original authors, processed these V and J calls. The sample records approximately 16,000 distinct CDR3 sequences, around 52% of which are singletons. The top ten constitute over 7.5% of the sample.

The sample's treatment or condition label, decoded: roughly 10-day PBMC culture with coronavirus spike peptide pools or control peptides (ViraFEST assay). The study used the ViraFEST assay, which expanded antigen-specific T cells with peptide pools and then identified expanded clonotypes by TCR sequencing. Positive SARS-CoV-2 PCR tests in the convalescent patients dated from March to December 2020, before Alpha, Beta and Delta variants emerged in the United States. Each well held two million PBMCs cultured with approximately 10 ug/ml peptide pools in IMDM containing approximately 5% human AB serum and roughly 10 IU/ml IL-2. Half of the culture medium was replaced with fresh IL-2-containing medium on days 3 and 7. After 9 to 10 days of culture, CD4+ T cells were isolated by negative selection using the EasySep CD4+ T cell isolation kit. Ficoll-Paque Plus gradient centrifugation was used to isolate PBMCs from whole blood, and the isolated PBMCs were then either used fresh or cryopreserved at -140C. Each culture condition was generally run in triplicate wells.

The data derive from a study of vaccination and CD4 T cells after COVID-19 (dated by TCRdb to the early 2020s). Context from the whole study: Convalescent patients had a positive SARS-CoV-2 result on nasal swab PCR, and of these patients, fewer than ten had mild disease and one had severe disease. Culture stimuli were overlapping spike peptide pools from SARS-CoV-2 and from the common cold coronaviruses HCoV-NL63, HCoV-OC43 and HCoV-229E. In control cultures, a CEFX viral epitope pool was used as positive control, an HIV-1 Nef peptide pool was used as negative control, or no peptide was added. Post-COVID blood samples were collected from convalescent patients a median of approximately 100 days after diagnosis, with a range of roughly 30 to 170 days. Post-vaccine blood samples were collected a median of about 72 days after the second vaccine dose, ranging from roughly 12 to 250 days. In around 9 COVID-19 convalescent patients and 4 infection-naive healthy vaccine recipients, researchers compared the spike-specific CD4+ TCR repertoire from before mRNA vaccination with the repertoire from after. Participants got two doses of the Pfizer-BioNTech BNT162b2 vaccine (n=8) or two doses of the Moderna mRNA-1273 vaccine (n=2). The convalescent cohort comprised six males and four females, including two Hispanic individuals, seven Caucasians, two Asians and one multiracial person. What the study reported, not specific to this receptor: In convalescent patients, nearly all vaccine-specific clones (304 of 307) were found to be mono-reactive for SARS-CoV-2 spike rather than cross-reactive with common cold coronaviruses. Only a relatively small number of convalescent patients were included in the study, and early timepoints following natural infection were not analyzed. Although the median number of SARS-CoV-2-reactive clonotypes went up from roughly 19 after infection to 38 after vaccination, the increase was not significant. Among convalescent patients, a median around 86% of the SARS-CoV-2-reactive clones seen after vaccination appeared only after vaccination, which suggests priming specific to the vaccine.

Sequenced input: CD4+ T cells from blood, cultured in vitro. The sequence came from a human donor who had recovered from COVID-19.

The nucleotide sequence reads as follows: TGCAGTGCTGGAAATAGCGGGAGGGCCATCGATACGCAGTATTTT. It encodes CSAGNSGRAIDTQYF. The chain couples TRBV20-1 to TRBJ2-3, with 11 bases in between that match TRBD2. CDR1 DFQATT and CDR2 SNEGSKA were looked up in the germline V gene (reference sequence). The CDR3, cysteine through phenylalanine, is 15 amino acids long. Only CDR3 DNA remains: 45 bases, in frame from the first base. V loses 5 bases at its end and J loses 6 bases; junction bases beyond the gene matches: 10.